One T cell receptor beta chain is described in this entry. Its antigen has not been determined. No much larger clonotype is one base removed from it; base qualities were not supplied. The CDR3 regions of human TCRbeta chains were subjected to immunosequencing. As for how the authors treated the data: TCRs in the repertoires were matched against a reference library of SARS-CoV-2-specific TCRs that had been generated with the MIRA antigen-specificity platform. Breadth was defined as the fraction of unique TCRs that were SARS-CoV-2-associated, and depth was defined as the fraction of total T cells that were SARS-CoV-2-associated. Using the MIRA data, each spike-specific TCR was assigned both to the spike region to which the TCR was reactive and to a CD4 or CD8 class. Log10-transformed breadth and depth values were compared by one-way ANOVA with Sidak's multiple comparisons tests. Imported from immuneACCESS, the table was reduced by TCRdb to in-frame sequences with V and J called. These copies leave out some clones; in studies compared against another copy, an unresolved V gene accounts for under half, and the cause of the remainder is not known. For V, J and clone size, that table is used; D and trimming come from the DNA. The sample includes 150,000 or so clones, with 90% to 95% observed a single time. The ten largest clones take up just over 5% of the sample.

Including cysteine and phenylalanine, the CDR3 has 17 amino acids. Only the CDR3 portion is preserved as DNA: 51 bases, with reading frame beginning at the first base. V loses 5 bases at its end and J loses 1 base; junction bases beyond the gene matches: 8. The germline V gene gives CDR1 as MDHEN and CDR2 as SYDVKM. This record comes from a study of T cell responses to AZD1222 COVID-19 vaccine listed by TCRdb under 2021. Describing the broader study: TCR sequencing covered roughly 230 trial participants: about 210 given two doses of AZD1222 and around 26 given two doses of MenACWY control vaccine. Trial participants were enrolled by age into 18-55, 56-69 and 70-plus year subgroups, with 148, 28 and 57 TCR-sequenced participants respectively. Study-level results and caveats: Conclusions about previously exposed vaccinees are limited, since just five to seven AZD1222 recipients were seropositive for SARS-CoV-2 at baseline. Reportedly, close to half of the unique spike-specific TCRs recognized epitopes lying outside the regions that are mutated in the B.1.351 and B.1.1.7 variants. Most participants were white British and females outnumbered males, and the authors suggested that clonal diversity may have been underestimated. Spike-specific TCR breadth and depth rose significantly after two AZD1222 doses compared with day 0 and with MenACWY recipients. CD4 TCRs associated with the vaccine covered the entire spike protein, and the dominant responses were in regions 160-218 and 743-854. In the small 56-69-year group, the increase in depth fell short of significance, most likely because of low power. No day 14 peak-response samples were available, so repertoires were characterized only after the peak T cell response.

The label giving this sample's time point can be read as: about 28 days (+/-7) after the second vaccine dose. AZD1222 recipients with second doses at about 4 weeks or about 12 weeks were pooled, because spike-specific TCR depth and breadth did not differ between schedules. Vaccinee samples were obtained from the UK trials COV001 and COV002, which included a single-blind randomized controlled phase 2/3 trial of AZD1222 (ChAdOx1 nCoV-19) in healthy adults. For TCRbeta chain sequencing, PBMC samples from trial participants were taken at day 0 and at day 28 after the second dose. Sequences were derived from peripheral blood, sampled 28 days after the second AZD1222 dose. The TCR comes from an adult who received the AZD1222 COVID-19 vaccine. The chain is made from TRBV28 and TRBJ2-5, with 12 central nucleotides matching TRBD2. The CDR3 corresponds to CASSPGLAGSFQETQYF. The DNA reads TGTGCCAGCAGTCCCGGACTAGCGGGGTCCTTCCAAGAGACCCAGTACTTC.